What follows are 31 T cell receptor beta chains derived from one specimen sequenced in a study of shared clonotypes between healthy human individuals. Selected positively for CCR7 and CD45RO-negative, naive CD8 cells excluded terminally differentiated effector memory CD45RA+ cells. Measured with immunoSEQ multiplex PCR; TCRdb has only the in-frame clones, and not every one. Of about 2.2 million clones in the sample, about 94% were seen once. Sample: naive CD8+ T cells from PBMCs. The receptors here all came from a man younger than 30 in good health. Some clones in this sample may be carry-over from other donors' samples.

The chain employs TRBV27 and TRBJ1-2; D is perhaps TRBD1 (5 bases). Trimming removed 3 bases from V and 4 bases from J, with 15 bases in between. This CDR3 spans 15 amino acids. Germline V gene data show CDR1 as MNHEY and CDR2 as SMNVEV (reference sequence). The CDR3 DNA reads as TGTGCCAGCAGTTTGGGGCAGGGAGGAGTCTATGGCTACACCTTC. This translates into CASSLGQGGVYGYTF.

This clone was seen once. The chain employs TRBV7-9 and TRBJ2-1; 8 positions agree with TRBD2. The V gene's germline CDR1 is SEHNR and CDR2 FQNEAQ (reference sequence). V shed 5 bases and J 2 bases; nucleotides not matched to a gene: 8. This CDR3 is built from 16 residues. In nucleotides, the CDR3 is TGTGCCAGCAGCCGAGCGGGTAGCGGGGCCTACAATGAGCAGTTCTTC. It specifies CASSRAGSGAYNEQFF.

The sample holds one count of this clone. The CDR3 DNA reads TGTGCCAGCAGTTTATCCCTATCGTACAGGGTAGAGACCCAGTACTTC. It encodes CASSLSLSYRVETQYF. The chain carries TRBV28 and TRBJ2-5, with D perhaps matching TRBD1 (6 bases). Germline V gene data show CDR1 as MDHEN and CDR2 as SYDVKM. This CDR3 spans 16 amino acids. V shed 1 base and J shed 4 bases, with 16 bases lying between them.

The table lists this clone with a count of one. The chain uses TRBV6-1 and TRBJ1-2; D remains ambiguous. The CDR3 has 13 residues. The V gene's germline CDR1 is MNHNS and CDR2 SASEGT. The germline V and J ends were trimmed by 1 base and 5 bases, with 8 bases remaining between them. CDR3 nucleotide sequence: TGTGCCAGCAGTGAAGGGCCGGGGTATGGCTACACCTTC. Protein product: CASSEGPGYGYTF.

The V call is TRBV29-1, the J call TRBJ2-7, with D perhaps TRBD2 (5 bases). CDR3 size: 13 residues. CDR1 is SQVTM and CDR2 is ANQGSEA in the germline V gene. Trimming cost V 8 bases and J 7 bases, with 21 bases left between them. CDR3 loop: CSTASEGGREQYF. The CDR3, as DNA: TGCAGCACCGCCTCCGAGGGCGGGCGAGAGCAGTACTTC.

This chain links TRBV28 with TRBJ2-5; 9 positions agree with TRBD1. The J call may be wrong; the DNA end is better matched by TRBJ2-7. There are 14 residues in the CDR3. Germline V CDR1 and CDR2: MDHEN, SYDVKM. The CDR3 protein is CASSPGQGFDEQYF. Written as DNA, the CDR3 is TGTGCCAGCAGTCCGGGACAGGGTTTCGACGAGCAGTACTTC.

Worth noting for this clone: Additional DNA sequences in this sample encode the identical CDR3. The genes are TRBV5-6 and TRBJ2-5; no definite D call. V was shortened by 4 bases and J by 4 bases, with 14 bases between the two germline ends. Per germline, CDR1 SGHDT and CDR2 YYEEEE. This CDR3 spans 14 amino acids. The CDR3 DNA is TGTGCCAGCAGCCTGGGAACCCGCGGAGAGACCCAGTACTTC. Residues: CASSLGTRGETQYF.

This chain links TRBV19 with TRBJ1-3; D uncertain. The ends were cut back, 6 bases at V and 0 bases at J, with 12 bases in the middle. The germline gives CDR1 LNHDA, CDR2 SQIVND (reference sequence). The length of the CDR3 is 15 residues. The CDR3 reads CASSLQESSGNTIYF. CDR3 DNA sequence: TGTGCCAGTAGCCTTCAGGAGAGCTCTGGAAACACCATATATTTT. The full variable domain, rest sourced from reference TRBV19 and TRBJ1-3, is DGGITQSPKYLFRKEGQNVTLSCEQNLNHDAMYWYRQDPGQGLRLIYYSQIVNDFQKGDIAEGYSVSREKKESFPLTVTSAQKNPTAFYLCASSLQESSGNTIYFGEGSWLTVV.

Remarks on this clone: The same CDR3 is also encoded by other DNA sequences in this sample. The chain recombines TRBV28 with TRBJ2-7; D is ambiguous. CDR1 is MDHEN and CDR2 is SYDVKM in the germline V gene. The germline V and J ends were trimmed by 2 bases and 3 bases, with 5 bases remaining between them. The CDR3 sequence is 12 residues long. For the CDR3, the DNA is TGTGCCAGCAGTTTAGCAGGCTACGAGCAGTACTTC. Translation gives CASSLAGYEQYF.

The chain uses TRBV9 and TRBJ1-1, with D possibly matching TRBD1 (6 bases). The CDR3 contains 12 residues. The V end lost 0 bases, the J end lost 11 bases, and 11 bases lay between the germline ends. Germline V lookup: CDR1 SGDLS, CDR2 YYNGEE. In nucleotides, the CDR3 is TGTGCCAGCAGCGTAGGGGAGGGGGAGGCTTTCTTT. Translating gives CASSVGEGEAFF.

The V call is TRBV7-9, the J call TRBJ2-3, with 9 nucleotides matching TRBD1. Germline assignment: CDR1 SEHNR and CDR2 FQNEAQ (reference sequence). After removal of 5 bases from V and 5 bases from J, the junction contained 8 bases not matched to a gene. The length of the CDR3 is 15 residues. CDR3 protein: CASSPRDRVGDTQYF. The CDR3 nucleotides read TGTGCCAGCAGCCCCAGGGACAGGGTAGGAGATACGCAGTATTTT.

In nucleotides, the CDR3 is TGCAGCATACTTGGGGGGAGCAATGAGCAGTTCTTC. As protein: CSILGGSNEQFF. V is TRBV29-1 and J is TRBJ2-1, with a tentative D call TRBD2 (6 bases). V was cut by 8 bases and J by 6 bases, with 14 bases left in between. The CDR3 has 12 amino acids. Per germline, CDR1 SQVTM and CDR2 ANQGSEA.

V and J are TRBV14 and TRBJ2-5; tentatively, D is TRBD2 (7 bases). TRBJ2-7 explains the end of the DNA better; the J call may be wrong. Germline V gene data show CDR1 as SGHDN and CDR2 as FVKESK. This CDR3 is 13 amino acids long. CDR3 amino acids: CASSHGGLGEQYF. For the CDR3, the DNA is TGTGCCAGCAGCCACGGGGGGCTCGGCGAGCAGTACTTC.

V usage is TRBV7-9 and J usage is TRBJ1-4; 7 positions agree with TRBD1. The CDR3 totals 15 residues. With V trimmed by 2 bases and J by 6 bases, 6 bases remained unmatched. Germline loops: CDR1 SEHNR, CDR2 FQNEAQ (reference sequence). CDR3 sequence: CASSLWDSGYEKLFF. DNA for the CDR3: TGTGCCAGCAGCTTATGGGACAGCGGGTATGAAAAACTGTTTTTT.

A note on this clone: Other DNA sequences from this sample encode an identical CDR3 as well. The rearrangement uses TRBV19 and TRBJ2-1, with D unresolved. CDR1 is LNHDA and CDR2 is SQIVND in the germline V gene (reference sequence). V was cut by 1 base and J by 7 bases, with 5 bases left in between. The CDR3 is 12 residues long. Here the CDR3 DNA reads TGTGCCAGTAGTATAGTAGGAAATGAGCAGTTCTTC. Protein product: CASSIVGNEQFF.

The J gene is TRBJ2-7, the V gene TRBV9; D possibly uses TRBD1 or TRBD2 (5 bases each). CDR1 and CDR2 (germline): SGDLS, YYNGEE. V dropped 7 bases and J dropped 2 bases, with 10 bases sitting between them. There are 12 residues in the CDR3. The CDR3 protein is CASGTRPYEQYF. In nucleotides, the CDR3 is TGTGCCAGCGGGACCCGCCCCTACGAGCAGTACTTC.

Note on this clone: Other DNA sequences within the sample encode an identical CDR3. The rearrangement links TRBV6-1 to TRBJ2-7; 15 bases are a match to TRBD2. The CDR3 contains 15 residues. V shed 3 bases, J shed 4 bases, and the junction held 1 base outside the gene matches. Germline V lookup: CDR1 MNHNS, CDR2 SASEGT. In DNA form, the CDR3 reads TGTGCCAGCAGTGAGGGACTAGCGGGAGGTTACGAGCAGTACTTC. Translated: CASSEGLAGGYEQYF.

In this sample, this clone turned up once. The DNA for the CDR3 is TGTGCCAGCAGTTACCTTGGGACAGGGTACCAAGAGACCCAGTACTTC. It yields the protein CASSYLGTGYQETQYF. This chain uses TRBV6-5 with TRBJ2-5; 9 bases are shared with TRBD1. Germline-derived CDR1 and CDR2 are MNHEY and SVGAGI. Losses at the gene ends were 2 bases for V and 0 bases for J; bases not matched to a gene: 4. The CDR3 has 16 amino acids.

This clone is a singleton in its sample. The genes are TRBV2 and TRBJ2-1, with 10 positions matching TRBD2. There are 15 residues in the CDR3. Germline lookup yields CDR1 SNHLY and CDR2 FYNNEI. The ends lost 1 base at V and 8 bases at J; junction bases unmatched: 5. CDR3 residues: CASSEGASGSDEQFF. CDR3 nucleotides: TGTGCCAGCAGTGAAGGGGCTAGCGGGAGCGATGAGCAGTTCTTC. Full variable domain (rest looked up from reference TRBV2 and TRBJ2-1): EPEVTQTPSHQVTQMGQEVILRCVPISNHLYFYWYRQILGQKVEFLVSFYNNEISEKSEIFDDQFSVERPDGSNFTLKIRSTKLEDSAMYFCASSEGASGSDEQFFGPGTRLTVL.

The chain recombines TRBV28 with TRBJ2-7; 7 nucleotides line up with TRBD2. The CDR3 covers 22 residues. J lost 1 base, V lost 3 bases, and 27 bases had no gene match. Germline V gene sequence: CDR1 MDHEN, CDR2 SYDVKM. The CDR3 sequence: CASSFRVSGLGLAVFTSYEQYF. In DNA form, the CDR3 reads TGTGCCAGCAGTTTCCGCGTTTCTGGTCTTGGGCTAGCGGTTTTCACATCCTACGAGCAGTACTTC.

A word on this clone: The conserved phenylalanine or tryptophan normally closing the CDR3 is absent here, so this likely arose from a read error. The chain is built from TRBV30 and TRBJ2-7; D is ambiguous. With 4 bases removed from V and 0 bases from J, the gap between germline ends came to 10 bases. From germline, CDR1 is GTSNPN and CDR2 SVGIG (reference sequence). This CDR3 comprises 13 residues. For the CDR3, the DNA is TGTGCCTGGAAAGGCAGGTTCTCCTACGAGCAGTACCTC. Encoded protein: CAWKGRFSYEQYL.

J is TRBJ1-2 and V is TRBV4-3; perhaps TRBD1 as D (5 bases). The V end was cut by 1 base, the J end by 5 bases, with 23 bases between. CDR1 is LGHNA and CDR2 is YSLEER in the germline V gene. The CDR3 is 18 residues long. CDR3 DNA: TGCGCCAGCAGCCAAGGGCCTGGGGGGACGCGTGGGCTTTATGGCTACACCTTC. This gives the protein CASSQGPGGTRGLYGYTF.

The chain employs TRBV28 and TRBJ1-1, with TRBD1 matching 10 bases. The CDR3 is 18 amino acids. The V segment lost 6 bases and the J segment 3 bases; nucleotides outside the gene matches: 16. The germline gives CDR1 MDHEN, CDR2 SYDVKM. The CDR3: CASSSPVRSGTGDTEAFF. The CDR3 nucleotides read TGTGCCAGCAGCAGCCCGGTCAGGTCTGGGACAGGGGACACTGAAGCTTTCTTT.

This chain links TRBV27 with TRBJ2-7, with D perhaps TRBD2 (6 bases). Germline values: CDR1 MNHEY, CDR2 SMNVEV (reference sequence). Trimming stripped 6 bases from V and 4 bases from J, with 22 bases between. The CDR3 length is 16 residues. This CDR3 reads CASRGYPGPRGYEQYF. In DNA, the CDR3 is TGTGCCAGCAGAGGCTACCCGGGACCTCGGGGGTACGAGCAGTACTTC.

CDR3 DNA: TGTGCCAGCGCTTACCCGGGGGATTCAGATACGCAGTATTTT. The encoded protein is CASAYPGDSDTQYF. The rearrangement uses TRBV2 and TRBJ2-3; maybe TRBD2 (6 bases). V lost 8 bases and J 4 bases, leaving 16 bases between the germline ends. From germline, CDR1 is SNHLY and CDR2 FYNNEI. This CDR3 comprises 14 residues.

The chain joins TRBV6-5 to TRBJ2-1; D is unresolved. V shed 5 bases and J shed 8 bases, with 13 bases lying between them. CDR1 and CDR2 (germline): MNHEY, SVGAGI. The CDR3 sequence is 13 residues long. The CDR3 here is CASSPLSAYEQFF. The CDR3 DNA is TGTGCCAGCAGTCCTCTCAGCGCCTATGAGCAGTTCTTC.

This clone was counted between two and nine times. This chain links TRBV6-5 with TRBJ1-5, with a tentative D call TRBD1 (5 bases). This CDR3 has 14 residues. The germline CDR1 and CDR2 sequences are MNHEY and SVGAGI. Deletions cut 2 bases from V and 2 bases from J, with 7 bases between. CDR3 protein: CASSYPQGNQPQHF. For the CDR3, the DNA is TGTGCCAGCAGTTACCCACAGGGCAATCAGCCCCAGCATTTT.

This chain connects TRBV6-5 to TRBJ2-4, with D unclear. The CDR3 has 16 amino acids. Germline V lookup: CDR1 MNHEY, CDR2 SVGAGI. Between the trimmed V and J ends, which lost 0 bases and 3 bases, there was a span of 12 bases. CDR3 nucleotides: TGTGCCAGCAGTTACTCCGGTCAAGGCGGCAAAAACATTCAGTACTTC. The encoded protein is CASSYSGQGGKNIQYF.

Here the CDR3 DNA reads TGTGCCAGCAGTGATTGGACACTCCAAGAGACCCAGTACTTC. Translated: CASSDWTLQETQYF. The genes are TRBV28 and TRBJ2-5; perhaps TRBD1 as D (5 bases). Germline V gives CDR1 MDHEN, CDR2 SYDVKM. The V gene lost 5 bases and the J gene lost 1 base, with 11 bases spanning the gap. CDR3 length equals 14 residues.

The chain employs TRBV19 and TRBJ2-7; D gene uncertain. V lost 0 bases and J 5 bases, leaving 8 bases between the germline ends. Germline V lookup: CDR1 LNHDA, CDR2 SQIVND (reference sequence). CDR3 size: 13 residues. Here the CDR3 DNA reads TGTGCCAGTAGTATAGATTACGCTAACGAGCAGTACTTC. It yields the protein CASSIDYANEQYF.

This sequence joins TRBV9 and TRBJ2-7; 9 bases line up with TRBD2. Unmatched junction bases numbered 12, after V lost 4 bases and J lost 7 bases. There are 15 residues in the CDR3. Germline CDR1 reads SGDLS; CDR2 reads YYNGEE. The CDR3 protein is CASSTGAGGSREQYF. The CDR3 DNA reads as TGTGCCAGCAGCACGGGGGCGGGAGGGTCTCGGGAGCAGTACTTC.